The rows below give T cell receptor beta chains drawn from one sample of a study of beta chain features in type 1 diabetes. Data came from immunoSEQ multiplex PCR; TCRdb stores just in-frame clones and leaves some out. Of 65,000 to 85,000 clones listed, roughly half are singletons. The sequencing input was central memory CD4+ T cells from blood. The receptors shown here come from a man aged 30 to 39 with type 1 diabetes. The CDR3 runs from the conserved cysteine through the conserved F or W. The D gene is left open where the match is weak. Clone size appears in some rows only: once, few, many, or a class for an expanded clone.

d_call: TRBD1; j_call: TRBJ1-1; v_call: TRBV4-1; clone_size: .; cdr3_aa: CASSIRTGNTEAFF; cdr3_nt: TGCGCCAGCAGCATTCGGACAGGGAACACTGAAGCTTTCTTT
d_call: .; j_call: TRBJ1-1; v_call: TRBV9; clone_size: .; cdr3_aa: CASSGTRDTEAFF; cdr3_nt: TGTGCCAGCAGCGGAACTAGGGACACTGAAGCTTTCTTT
d_call: .; j_call: TRBJ2-7; v_call: TRBV29-1; clone_size: .; cdr3_aa: CSALLQGRYEQYF; cdr3_nt: TGCAGCGCCCTCCTACAGGGAAGATACGAGCAGTACTTC
d_call: .; j_call: TRBJ2-2; v_call: TRBV7-9; clone_size: few; cdr3_aa: CASSLLVGTGELFF; cdr3_nt: TGTGCCAGCAGCTTACTGGTCGGCACCGGGGAGCTGTTTTTT
d_call: TRBD2; j_call: TRBJ2-3; v_call: TRBV5-8; clone_size: few; cdr3_aa: CASSLGGRADATDTQYF; cdr3_nt: TGTGCCAGCAGCTTGGGCGGGAGGGCCGATGCCACAGATACGCAGTATTTT
d_call: .; j_call: TRBJ2-1; v_call: TRBV10-3; clone_size: few; cdr3_aa: CAISPSYNEQFF; cdr3_nt: TGTGCCATCAGTCCCAGCTACAATGAGCAGTTCTTC
d_call: TRBD1; j_call: TRBJ1-6; v_call: TRBV6-5; clone_size: .; cdr3_aa: CASSSRRDRGGSPLHF; cdr3_nt: TGTGCCAGCAGTTCTCGCCGGGACAGGGGTGGTTCACCCCTCCACTTT
d_call: TRBD2; j_call: TRBJ2-7; v_call: TRBV5-1; clone_size: .; cdr3_aa: CASSPRLAGTYEQYF; cdr3_nt: TGCGCCAGCAGCCCAAGACTAGCGGGAACATACGAGCAGTACTTC
d_call: .; j_call: TRBJ2-5; v_call: TRBV2; clone_size: .; cdr3_aa: CASSREMGTQYF; cdr3_nt: TGTGCCAGCAGTAGGGAGATGGGGACCCAGTACTTC
d_call: .; j_call: TRBJ2-5; v_call: TRBV30; clone_size: .; cdr3_aa: CAWSPLRGFEETQYF; cdr3_nt: TGTGCCTGGAGTCCACTCAGGGGCTTCGAAGAGACCCAGTACTTC
d_call: TRBD2; j_call: TRBJ2-1; v_call: TRBV19; clone_size: .; cdr3_aa: CASSTRAGDYNEQFF; cdr3_nt: TGTGCCAGTAGTACGAGGGCGGGAGATTACAATGAGCAGTTCTTC
d_call: TRBD2; j_call: TRBJ2-1; v_call: TRBV11-3; clone_size: few; cdr3_aa: CASSLQPGGEQFF; cdr3_nt: TGTGCCAGCAGCTTACAACCGGGGGGTGAGCAGTTCTTC
d_call: .; j_call: TRBJ1-2; v_call: TRBV5-1; clone_size: .; cdr3_aa: CASSPSAGPNYGYTF; cdr3_nt: TGCGCCAGCAGCCCCTCGGCAGGGCCTAACTATGGCTACACCTTC
d_call: .; j_call: TRBJ2-7; v_call: TRBV30; clone_size: few; cdr3_aa: CAWSGAGNEQYF; cdr3_nt: TGTGCCTGGAGTGGGGCGGGGAACGAGCAGTACTTC
d_call: TRBD1; j_call: TRBJ1-5; v_call: TRBV4-1; clone_size: .; cdr3_aa: CASSQLPGTGSNQPQHF; cdr3_nt: TGCGCCAGCAGCCAACTGCCCGGGACAGGGTCCAATCAGCCCCAGCATTTT
d_call: TRBD1; j_call: TRBJ2-3; v_call: TRBV9; clone_size: .; cdr3_aa: CASSASGTGITDTQYF; cdr3_nt: TGTGCCAGCAGCGCGTCCGGGACAGGGATCACAGATACGCAGTATTTT
d_call: .; j_call: TRBJ1-1; v_call: TRBV11-1; clone_size: .; cdr3_aa: CASSRGRGTEAFF; cdr3_nt: TGTGCCAGCAGCCGGGGTAGAGGGACTGAAGCTTTCTTT
d_call: TRBD2; j_call: TRBJ2-3; v_call: TRBV11-3; clone_size: .; cdr3_aa: CASSLDPSGGRDTQYF; cdr3_nt: TGTGCCAGCAGCTTAGATCCTAGCGGGGGTAGGGATACGCAGTATTTT
d_call: TRBD1; j_call: TRBJ2-6; v_call: TRBV14; clone_size: .; cdr3_aa: CASSRAGGNSGANVLTF; cdr3_nt: TGTGCCAGCAGCAGGGCAGGGGGTAATTCTGGGGCCAACGTCCTGACTTTC
d_call: .; j_call: TRBJ1-1; v_call: TRBV5-1; clone_size: .; cdr3_aa: CASTKDSSNTEAFF; cdr3_nt: TGCGCCAGCACTAAAGACAGCTCGAACACTGAAGCTTTCTTT
d_call: .; j_call: TRBJ1-4; v_call: TRBV4-1; clone_size: .; cdr3_aa: CASSQGTGRPNEKLFF; cdr3_nt: TGCGCCAGCAGCCAGGGCACAGGGAGACCTAATGAAAAACTGTTTTTT
d_call: .; j_call: TRBJ1-1; v_call: TRBV7-6; clone_size: .; cdr3_aa: CASSLDGSGNTEAFF; cdr3_nt: TGTGCCAGCAGCTTAGATGGCAGTGGGAACACTGAAGCTTTCTTT
d_call: TRBD1; j_call: TRBJ1-1; v_call: TRBV25-1; clone_size: once; cdr3_aa: CASSDSGQGNTEAFF; cdr3_nt: TGTGCCAGCAGTGATTCAGGACAGGGGAACACTGAAGCTTTCTTT
d_call: TRBD2; j_call: TRBJ2-7; v_call: TRBV7-9; clone_size: few; cdr3_aa: CASSPPGGGLYEQYF; cdr3_nt: TGTGCCAGCAGCCCTCCGGGAGGGGGTCTCTACGAGCAGTACTTC
d_call: TRBD1; j_call: TRBJ1-1; v_call: TRBV7-2; clone_size: few; cdr3_aa: CASSEGDRGLGTEAFF; cdr3_nt: TGTGCCAGCAGCGAAGGGGACAGGGGCCTGGGCACTGAAGCTTTCTTT
d_call: .; j_call: TRBJ2-1; v_call: TRBV6-1; clone_size: .; cdr3_aa: CASSEPREQFF; cdr3_nt: TGTGCCAGCAGTGAACCCCGGGAGCAGTTCTTC
d_call: .; j_call: TRBJ1-1; v_call: TRBV2; clone_size: .; cdr3_aa: CASNPQRGQNTEAFF; cdr3_nt: TGTGCCAGCAACCCTCAACGGGGACAGAACACTGAAGCTTTCTTT
d_call: .; j_call: TRBJ1-1; v_call: TRBV4-1; clone_size: .; cdr3_aa: CASSQDLWGSNTEAFF; cdr3_nt: TGCGCCAGCAGCCAAGATCTTTGGGGCTCGAACACTGAAGCTTTCTTT